The rows below give T cell receptor beta chains drawn from one sample of a study of OX40 agonist ivuxolimab in advanced cancers. Assay: immunoSEQ multiplex PCR; the TCRdb copy retains only in-frame clones and omits some. The data hold more than 55,000 clones, with under 90% observed a single time. The specimen comprised CD4+ or CD8+ T cells sorted from blood, sampled in a trial of the OX40 agonist ivuxolimab. These receptors were taken from an adult with an advanced solid tumor such as melanoma, head and neck, liver or kidney cancer. CDR3s include the opening cysteine and the closing phenylalanine or tryptophan. The order of the fields is J gene, clone size, D gene, V gene, CDR3 DNA, CDR3 protein. A D gene is named only where the DNA matches it firmly. Clone size is shown for a subset of rows, as once, few, many or a class of expanded clone.

>TRBJ2-1|.|.|TRBV7-3
TGTGCCAGCAGCAGCCAGGGGAGGGGCTCCTACAATGAGCAGTTCTTC
CASSSQGRGSYNEQFF
>TRBJ2-3|.|TRBD1|TRBV25-1
TGTGCCAGCAGTGAATATCCAGGACAGGGGACTAGCACAGATACGCAGTATTTT
CASSEYPGQGTSTDTQYF
>TRBJ2-3|.|TRBD2|TRBV4-3
TGCGCCAGCAGCCAAGCATCCAGCGGGAGCGCAGATACGCAGTATTTT
CASSQASSGSADTQYF
>TRBJ2-7|.|.|TRBV28
TGTGCCAGCAGCCCGGGACCTAGGGAGCAGTACTTC
CASSPGPREQYF
>TRBJ2-3|once|TRBD2|TRBV2
TGTGCCAGCAGTGAAGCACGGCGGGGGGGCCTGACAGATACGCAGTATTTT
CASSEARRGGLTDTQYF
>TRBJ1-1|.|.|TRBV27
TGTGCCAGGCCCCGGGACGCTCGCACGACCACTGAAGCTTTCTTT
CARPRDARTTTEAFF
>TRBJ1-4|many|.|TRBV19
TGTGCCACCCGGGACTTAAGGGAAAAACTGTTTTTT
CATRDLREKLFF
>TRBJ1-4|.|.|TRBV4-3
TGCGCCAGCAGCTCCCCGGGACTTAATGAAAAACTGTTTTTT
CASSSPGLNEKLFF
>TRBJ1-2|.|.|TRBV6-5
TGTGCCAGCAGCCGAGGGTGGGAGGGTGGCTACACCTTC
CASSRGWEGGYTF
>TRBJ2-2|.|.|TRBV27
TGTGCCAGCAGTTGGGTCAGAAGAAACACCGGGGAGCTGTTTTTT
CASSWVRRNTGELFF
>TRBJ2-1|.|TRBD2|TRBV4-3
TGCGCCAGCAGCCACGGGGGGAGCTCCTACAATGAGCAGTTCTTC
CASSHGGSSYNEQFF
>TRBJ2-1|few|.|TRBV5-1
TGCGCCAGCAGCATTTGGACAAGGAACAATGAGCAGTTCTTC
CASSIWTRNNEQFF
>TRBJ1-4|.|.|TRBV29-1
TGCAGCGCTTCCGCCGGGACCCTGTTTTTT
CSASAGTLFF
>TRBJ2-1|.|.|TRBV9
TGTGCCAGCAGCGCTATGGGTGGGGGAGTAACTGAGCAGTTCTTC
CASSAMGGGVTEQFF
>TRBJ1-1|.|.|TRBV2
TGTGCCAGCACCCCCAGGGGACTGAACACTGAAGCTTTCTTT
CASTPRGLNTEAFF
>TRBJ1-1|.|TRBD1|TRBV13
TGTGCCAGCACCCTCTTTCTCGGAACAGGGGTTACTGAAGCTTTCTTT
CASTLFLGTGVTEAFF
>TRBJ1-1|.|.|TRBV19
TGTGCCAGTAGCCGAATACAGGGCGGGCCAATGAACACTGAAGCTTTCTTT
CASSRIQGGPMNTEAFF
>TRBJ2-3|.|.|TRBV5-6
TGTGCCAGCAGCCTACAGGGTACTGATACGCAGTATTTT
CASSLQGTDTQYF
>TRBJ2-3|.|.|TRBV5-4
TGTGCCAGCAGCACCCGAGGGGGGCTCCCAGATACGCAGTATTTT
CASSTRGGLPDTQYF
>TRBJ2-4|.|.|TRBV5-4
TGTGCCAGCACCTCGACAGCGTCCAAAAACATTCAGTACTTC
CASTSTASKNIQYF
>TRBJ2-1|.|.|TRBV10-3
TGTGCCATTCAAGCCACCAGAACTTTGCCCTACAATGAGCAGTTCTTC
CAIQATRTLPYNEQFF
>TRBJ2-6|.|.|TRBV11-3
TGTGCCAGCAGCTTAGATTTTACTGGGGCCAACGTCCTGACTTTC
CASSLDFTGANVLTF
>TRBJ2-7|.|.|TRBV2
TGTGCCAGCAGTGATCAGGGGTTGGGGTACGAGCAGTACTTC
CASSDQGLGYEQYF
>TRBJ2-3|.|TRBD2|TRBV6-1
TGTGCCAGCAGTGAACGTCGGGGGGGGCCTGATACGCAGTATTTT
CASSERRGGPDTQYF
>TRBJ2-5|.|.|TRBV29-1
TGCAGCGTTGAAAACTTCCAAGAGACCCAGTACTTC
CSVENFQETQYF
>TRBJ1-1|.|TRBD1|TRBV9
TGTGCCAGCAGCGTAGTTGGGACAGGGATGAACACTGAAGCTTTCTTT
CASSVVGTGMNTEAFF
>TRBJ1-5|.|TRBD1|TRBV4-1
TGCGCCAGCAGCCAGACAGGGCTTAGCAATCAGCCCCAGCATTTT
CASSQTGLSNQPQHF
>TRBJ2-7|few|.|TRBV10-1
TGCGCCAGCAGTGAGTCCGGCGGCGAGCAGTACTTC
CASSESGGEQYF
>TRBJ2-2|.|.|TRBV19
TGTGCCAGTAGTATAGGGGGGGCGAGCGGGGAGCTGTTTTTT
CASSIGGASGELFF
>TRBJ2-7|.|TRBD2|TRBV19
TGTGCCAGTAGTCCCCGACTAGCGGGGGACTACGAGCAGTACTTC
CASSPRLAGDYEQYF
>TRBJ1-1|.|.|TRBV9
TGTGCCAGCAGCCTCGATCAGACAGCAAACACTGAAGCTTTCTTT
CASSLDQTANTEAFF